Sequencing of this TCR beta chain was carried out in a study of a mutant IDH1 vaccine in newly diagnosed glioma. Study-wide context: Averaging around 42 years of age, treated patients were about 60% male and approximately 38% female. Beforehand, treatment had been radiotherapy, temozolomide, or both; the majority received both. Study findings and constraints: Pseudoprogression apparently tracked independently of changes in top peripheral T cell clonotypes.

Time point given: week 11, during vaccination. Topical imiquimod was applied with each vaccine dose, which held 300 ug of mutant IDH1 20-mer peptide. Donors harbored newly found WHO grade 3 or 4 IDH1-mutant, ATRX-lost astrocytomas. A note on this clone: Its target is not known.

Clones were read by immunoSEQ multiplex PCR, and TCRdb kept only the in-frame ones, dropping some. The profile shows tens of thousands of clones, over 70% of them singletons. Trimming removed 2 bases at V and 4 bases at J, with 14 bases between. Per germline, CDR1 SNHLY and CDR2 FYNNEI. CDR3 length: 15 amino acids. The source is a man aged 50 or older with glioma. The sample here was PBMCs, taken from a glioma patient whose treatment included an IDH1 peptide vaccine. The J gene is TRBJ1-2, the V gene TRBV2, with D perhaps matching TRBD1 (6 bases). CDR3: CASSESTGGPYGYTF. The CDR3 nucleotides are TGTGCCAGCAGTGAATCGACCGGGGGCCCCTATGGCTACACCTTC.